These T cell receptor beta chains were read from a single sample in a study of CD8+CD57+ T cells in acquired aplastic anemia. TCRdb recomputed calls from the reads with MiXCR, one row per CDR3 protein. The sample includes more than 150,000 distinct CDR3 sequences, about 47% of them seen just once. Sequences were obtained from sorted CD4+, CD8+, or CD8+CD57+ T cells (not recorded which) from PBMCs. These receptors all stem from a human donor in good health. The CDR3 runs from the conserved cysteine through the conserved F or W. D genes are given only for firm matches. Expanded clones get a size class; other rows say once, few or many, or leave the size out.

>TRBJ1-6|TRBD1|TRBV25-1|-
TGTGCCAGCAGCGCAGGGGGGAATTCACCCCTCCACTTT
CASSAGGNSPLHF
>TRBJ1-5|TRBD1|TRBV2|many
TGTGCCAGCAGTGACGAAGACAGGGATCTGTCGCCCCAGCATTTT
CASSDEDRDLSPQHF
>TRBJ2-3|TRBD2|TRBV7-9|many
TGTGCCACCACCGATGCGGGAGGGCCTACAGATACGCAGTATTTT
CATTDAGGPTDTQYF
>TRBJ2-6|-|TRBV13|many
TGTGCCAGCAGGGAGAGGGCCCTTGGGCCTGGGGCCAACGTCCTGACTTTC
CASRERALGPGANVLTF
>TRBJ1-5|-|TRBV24-1|-
TGTGCCACCAGTGAGTTAGGTCAGCCCCAGCATTTT
CATSELGQPQHF
>TRBJ1-2|TRBD1|TRBV20-1|many
TGCAGTGCTCCTCCCTTCCGGGACAGATTATATGGCTACACCTTC
CSAPPFRDRLYGYTF
>TRBJ1-3|-|TRBV29-1|-
TGCAGCGTTGAAGCAGGTCCCACCATATATTTT
CSVEAGPTIYF
>TRBJ2-7|-|TRBV6-1|many
TGTGCCAGCAGTGTTGGCGAGACCTACGAGCAGTACTTC
CASSVGETYEQYF
>TRBJ1-1|TRBD1|TRBV24-1|few
TGTGCCACCAGTGAGGCAGGGGGGGAGACTGAAGCTTTCTTT
CATSEAGGETEAFF
>TRBJ2-5|TRBD1|TRBV9|many
TGTGCCAGCAGCTTCGCCCCGGACAGGGGAGGAGAGACCCAGTACTTC
CASSFAPDRGGETQYF
>TRBJ1-5|-|TRBV7-9|-
TGTGCCAGCAGCTTAATCGGTCAGCCCCAGCATTTT
CASSLIGQPQHF
>TRBJ1-2|-|TRBV15|few
TGTGCCACCAGAGACCCCCACTATGGCTACACCTTC
CATRDPHYGYTF
>TRBJ2-7|-|TRBV29-1|few
TGCAGCATTAGGGACTTAGACGAGCAGTACTTC
CSIRDLDEQYF
>TRBJ2-7|-|TRBV10-3|-
TGTGCCATCAGTGGGGGAGGCAGGGGGTACGAGCAGTACTTC
CAISGGGRGYEQYF